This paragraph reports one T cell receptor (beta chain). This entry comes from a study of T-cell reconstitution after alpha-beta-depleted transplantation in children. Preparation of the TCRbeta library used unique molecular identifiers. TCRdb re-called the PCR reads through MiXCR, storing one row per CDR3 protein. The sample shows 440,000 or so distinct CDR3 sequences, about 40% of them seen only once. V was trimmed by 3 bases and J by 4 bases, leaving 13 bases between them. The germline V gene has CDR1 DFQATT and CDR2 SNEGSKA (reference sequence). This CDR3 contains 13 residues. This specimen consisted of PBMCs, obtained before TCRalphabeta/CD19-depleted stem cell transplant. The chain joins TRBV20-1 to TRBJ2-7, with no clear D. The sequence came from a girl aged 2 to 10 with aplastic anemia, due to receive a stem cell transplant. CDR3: CSASPRTSYEQYF. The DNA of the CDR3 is TGCAGTGCTAGCCCTCGAACTTCATACGAGCAGTACTTC.